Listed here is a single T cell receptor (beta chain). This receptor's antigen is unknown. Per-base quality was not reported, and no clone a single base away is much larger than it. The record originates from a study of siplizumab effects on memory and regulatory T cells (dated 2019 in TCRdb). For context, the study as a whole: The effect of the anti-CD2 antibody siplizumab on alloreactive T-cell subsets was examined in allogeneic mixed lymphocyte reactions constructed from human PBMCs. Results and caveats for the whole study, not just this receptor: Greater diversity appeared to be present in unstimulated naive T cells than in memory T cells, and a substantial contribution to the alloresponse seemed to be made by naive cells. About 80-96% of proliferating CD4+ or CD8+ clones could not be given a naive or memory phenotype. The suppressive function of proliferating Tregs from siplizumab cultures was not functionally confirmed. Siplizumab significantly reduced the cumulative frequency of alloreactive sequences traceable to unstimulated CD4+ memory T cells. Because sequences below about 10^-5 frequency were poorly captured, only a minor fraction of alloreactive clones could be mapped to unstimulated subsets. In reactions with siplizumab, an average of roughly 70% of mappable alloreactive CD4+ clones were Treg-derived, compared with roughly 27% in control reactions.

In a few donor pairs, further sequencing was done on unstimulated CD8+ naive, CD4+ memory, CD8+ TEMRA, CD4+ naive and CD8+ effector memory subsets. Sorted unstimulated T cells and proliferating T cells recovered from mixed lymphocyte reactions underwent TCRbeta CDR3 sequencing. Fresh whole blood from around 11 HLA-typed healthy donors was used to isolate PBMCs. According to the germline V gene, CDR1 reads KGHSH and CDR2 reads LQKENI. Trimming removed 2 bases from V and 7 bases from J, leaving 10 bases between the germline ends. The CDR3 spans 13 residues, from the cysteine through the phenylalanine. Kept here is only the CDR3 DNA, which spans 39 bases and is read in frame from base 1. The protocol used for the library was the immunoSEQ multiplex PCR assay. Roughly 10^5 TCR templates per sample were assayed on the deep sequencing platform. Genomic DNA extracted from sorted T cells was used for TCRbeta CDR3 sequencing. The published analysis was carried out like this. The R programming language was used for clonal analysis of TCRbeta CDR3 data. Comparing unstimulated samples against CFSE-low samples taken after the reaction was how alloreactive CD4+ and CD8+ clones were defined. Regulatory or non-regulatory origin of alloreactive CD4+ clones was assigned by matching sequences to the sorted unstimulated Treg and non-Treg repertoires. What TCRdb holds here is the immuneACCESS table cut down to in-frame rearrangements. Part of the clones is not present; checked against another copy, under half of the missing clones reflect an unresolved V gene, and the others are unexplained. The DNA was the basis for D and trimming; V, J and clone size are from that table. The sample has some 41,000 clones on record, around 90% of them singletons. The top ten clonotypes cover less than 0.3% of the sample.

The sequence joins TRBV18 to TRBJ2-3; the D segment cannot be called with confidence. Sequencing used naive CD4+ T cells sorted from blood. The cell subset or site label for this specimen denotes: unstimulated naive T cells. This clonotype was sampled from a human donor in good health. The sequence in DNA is TGTGCCAGCTCACCAGGGGTGGGGAATACGCAGTATTTT. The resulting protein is CASSPGVGNTQYF. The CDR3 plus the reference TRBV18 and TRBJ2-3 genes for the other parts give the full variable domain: NAGVMQNPRHLVRRRGQEARLRCSPMKGHSHVYWYRQLPEEGLKFMVYLQKENIIDESGMPKERFSAEFPKEGPSILRIQQVVRGDSAAYFCASSPGVGNTQYFGPGTRLTVL.